This T cell receptor beta chain was recovered during a study of CD8 T cells in ankylosing spondylitis (TCRdb year 2017). At the level of the whole study: To find TCR variants linked to disease, the study profiled T cell receptor beta repertoires in ankylosing spondylitis patients and healthy donors. The full study cohort comprised around 25 ankylosing spondylitis patients and roughly 110 healthy donors. Peripheral blood samples were taken, and synovial fluid was additionally collected from ankylosing spondylitis patients. The research as a whole found: A TCR beta motif of several highly homologous amino acid variants appeared characteristic of blood from ankylosing spondylitis patients. In peripheral blood, the disease-linked clones were found at relatively low frequencies and had a CD8+ phenotype. Some TCR beta motif variants had previously been reported in synovial fluid and blood of reactive arthritis patients, which suggested common disease-initiation mechanisms. Significant enrichment of the disease-linked clones was reported in matched synovial fluid samples from ankylosing spondylitis patients.

The data were produced on an Illumina HiSeq 2500. Quantitative 5'-RACE with molecular barcodes was the method used to prepare the TCR beta libraries. Under the source paper's analysis protocol: Disease-linked TCR variants were identified with a new computational method built on a probabilistic model of VDJ rearrangement. TCRdb handled the public reads itself, with Q25 trimming in fastp and clone calling in MiXCR, and kept productive beta chains. A single entry per CDR3 protein holds the most common genes and DNA from its merged rows. The V and J calls follow TCRdb's processing rather than the paper's. This sample lists just over 350,000 distinct CDR3 sequences; 20% to 25% were detected once. The ten largest clonotypes hold about an eighth of the sample. The CDR3 measures 18 amino acids from cysteine to phenylalanine. Only the CDR3 region is kept as DNA, spanning 54 bases read in frame from base 1. The germline V gene encodes CDR1 SGHVS and CDR2 FNYEAQ. After removal of 5 bases from V and 7 bases from J, the junction retains 16 bases not matched to a gene.

A note on this clonotype: Its antigen is currently not known. The sample holds no much larger clone one base away, and base qualities are not on file.

The sequence was obtained from a male donor with ankylosing spondylitis or in good health (not recorded which). The rearranged chain carries TRBV7-6 and TRBJ2-7, and TRBD2 aligns with 14 junction nucleotides. Sequencing used blood, either unsorted or a sorted T cell fraction (not recorded which). Here the CDR3 is given as CASSPRLAGGPRSGEQYF. In nucleotides, the sequence is TGTGCCAGCAGCCCTCGACTAGCGGGGGGGCCCAGGTCGGGGGAGCAGTACTTC.